In its sample, the clone carrying this T cell receptor beta chain was seen many times. The antigen is undetermined. The library targeted TCRbeta and was prepared with unique molecular identifiers. TCRdb re-derived calls from the PCR reads in MiXCR, one entry per CDR3 protein. The repertoire has 550,000 to 600,000 distinct CDR3 sequences, 23% of them found once; the top ten carry approximately 14%. The data belong to a study of T-cell reconstitution after alpha-beta-depleted transplantation in children. Study-level findings and limits: Elevated TCRbeta diversity at day 60 was traced, in some patients, to surviving recipient T cells and thymic progenitors. After transplant, at about two months, alpha-beta T cells were reportedly derived from several hundred expanded graft clones.

CDR3 size: 11 residues. V lost 1 base and J 9 bases, leaving 7 bases between the germline ends. Germline CDR1 and CDR2: SGHTA and FQGNSA. The receptor was derived from a boy in the first two years of life who had a stem cell transplant for acute myeloid leukemia, so the T cells may come from the graft donor. Sequenced material: PBMCs, mostly from graft donor cells, taken 360 days after TCRalphabeta/CD19-depleted stem cell transplant. The chain uses TRBV7-2 and TRBJ2-7, with no clear D. The CDR3 protein is CASSLVFGQYV. Written as DNA, the CDR3 is TGTGCCAGCAGCTTAGTGTTTGGGCAGTACGTC.